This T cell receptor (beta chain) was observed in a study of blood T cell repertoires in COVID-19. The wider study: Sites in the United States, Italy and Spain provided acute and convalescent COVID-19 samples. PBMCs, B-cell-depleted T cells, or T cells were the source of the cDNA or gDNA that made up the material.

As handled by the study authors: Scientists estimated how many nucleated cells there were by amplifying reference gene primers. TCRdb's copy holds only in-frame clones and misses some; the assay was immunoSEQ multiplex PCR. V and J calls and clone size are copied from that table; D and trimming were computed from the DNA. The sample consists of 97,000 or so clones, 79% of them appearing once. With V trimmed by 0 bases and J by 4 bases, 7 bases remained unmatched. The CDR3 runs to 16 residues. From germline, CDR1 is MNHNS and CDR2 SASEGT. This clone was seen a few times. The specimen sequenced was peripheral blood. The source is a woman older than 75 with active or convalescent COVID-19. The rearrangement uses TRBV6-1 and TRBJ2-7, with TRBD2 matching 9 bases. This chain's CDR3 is CASSEANGLAPYEQYF. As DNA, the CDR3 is TGTGCCAGCAGTGAAGCGAACGGACTAGCGCCGTACGAGCAGTACTTC.